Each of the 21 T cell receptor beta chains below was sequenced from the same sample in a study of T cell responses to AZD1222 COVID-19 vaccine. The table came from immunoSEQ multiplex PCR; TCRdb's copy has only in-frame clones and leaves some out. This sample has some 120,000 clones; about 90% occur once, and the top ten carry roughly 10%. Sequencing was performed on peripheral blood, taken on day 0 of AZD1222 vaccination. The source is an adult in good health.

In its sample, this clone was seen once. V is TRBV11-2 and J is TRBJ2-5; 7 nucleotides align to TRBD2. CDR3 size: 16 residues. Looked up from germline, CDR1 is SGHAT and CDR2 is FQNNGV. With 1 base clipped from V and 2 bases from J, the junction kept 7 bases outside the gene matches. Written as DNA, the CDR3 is TGTGCCAGCAGCTTAGGGCTAGCGGCCGTACAAGAGACCCAGTACTTC. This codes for CASSLGLAAVQETQYF.

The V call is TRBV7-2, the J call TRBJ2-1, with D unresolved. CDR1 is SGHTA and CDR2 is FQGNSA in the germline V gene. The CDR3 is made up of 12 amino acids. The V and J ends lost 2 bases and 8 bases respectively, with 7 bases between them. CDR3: CASSLNHHEQFF. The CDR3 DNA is TGTGCCAGCAGCTTAAATCACCATGAGCAGTTCTTC.

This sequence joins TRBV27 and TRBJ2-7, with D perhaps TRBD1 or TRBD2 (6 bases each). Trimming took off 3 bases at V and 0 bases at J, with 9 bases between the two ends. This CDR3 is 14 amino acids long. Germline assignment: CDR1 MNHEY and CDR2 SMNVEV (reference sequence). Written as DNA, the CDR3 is TGTGCCAGCAGTTTTAGGGGGGACTCCTACGAGCAGTACTTC. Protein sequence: CASSFRGDSYEQYF.

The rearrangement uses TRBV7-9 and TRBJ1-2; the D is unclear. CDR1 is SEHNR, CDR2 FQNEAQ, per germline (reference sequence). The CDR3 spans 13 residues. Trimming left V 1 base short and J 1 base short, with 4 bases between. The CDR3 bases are TGTGCCAGCAGCTTAGGCGTTAACTATGGCTACACCTTC. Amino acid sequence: CASSLGVNYGYTF. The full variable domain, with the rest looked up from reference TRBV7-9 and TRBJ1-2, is DTGVSQNPRHKITKRGQNVTFRCDPISEHNRLYWYRQTLGQGPEFLTYFQNEAQLEKSRLLSDRFSAERPKGSFSTLEIQRTEQGDSAMYLCASSLGVNYGYTFGSGTRLTVV.

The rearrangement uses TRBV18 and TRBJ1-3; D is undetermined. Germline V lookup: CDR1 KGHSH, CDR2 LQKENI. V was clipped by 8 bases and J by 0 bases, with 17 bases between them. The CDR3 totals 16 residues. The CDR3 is CASPFRDLSSGNTIYF. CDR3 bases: TGTGCCAGCCCCTTTCGGGATCTAAGCTCTGGAAACACCATATATTTT.

The DNA of the CDR3 is TGTGCCAGCAGCCATCCGACAGGGGGCGCTTCAGATACGCAGTATTTT. Protein: CASSHPTGGASDTQYF. This chain joins TRBV3-1 (or the pseudogene TRBV3-2) and TRBJ2-3, with 10 bases that match TRBD1. The CDR3 totals 16 residues. The germline CDR1 and CDR2 sequences are LGHDT and YNNKEL (reference sequence). The V and J ends lost 3 bases and 4 bases, in that order; junction bases with no gene match: 7.

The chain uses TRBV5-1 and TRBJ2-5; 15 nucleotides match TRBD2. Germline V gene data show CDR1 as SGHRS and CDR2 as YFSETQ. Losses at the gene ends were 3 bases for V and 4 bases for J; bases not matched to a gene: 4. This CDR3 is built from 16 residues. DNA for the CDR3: TGCGCCAGCAGCTCCGGACTAGCGGGAGGGCTAGAGACCCAGTACTTC. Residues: CASSSGLAGGLETQYF.

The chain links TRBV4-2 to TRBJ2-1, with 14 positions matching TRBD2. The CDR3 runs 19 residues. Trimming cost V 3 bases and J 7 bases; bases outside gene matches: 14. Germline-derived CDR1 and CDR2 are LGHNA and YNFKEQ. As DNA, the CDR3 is TGTGCCAGCAGCCAGGCCTTCGGACTAGCGGGGGGTCCTACAAATGAGCAGTTCTTC. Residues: CASSQAFGLAGGPTNEQFF.

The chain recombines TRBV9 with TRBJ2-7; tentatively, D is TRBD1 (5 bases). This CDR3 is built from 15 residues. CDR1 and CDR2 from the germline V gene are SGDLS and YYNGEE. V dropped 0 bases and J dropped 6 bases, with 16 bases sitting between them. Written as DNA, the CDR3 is TGTGCCAGCAGCGTAGGAGGACACCCTGCGCCCGAGCAGTACTTC. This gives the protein CASSVGGHPAPEQYF.

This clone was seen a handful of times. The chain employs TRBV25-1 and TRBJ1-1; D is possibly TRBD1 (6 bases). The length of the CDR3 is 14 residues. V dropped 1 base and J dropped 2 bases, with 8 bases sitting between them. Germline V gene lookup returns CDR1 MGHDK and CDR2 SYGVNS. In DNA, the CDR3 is TGTGCCAGCAGTGAATTTGGGGGCAACACTGAAGCTTTCTTT. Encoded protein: CASSEFGGNTEAFF.

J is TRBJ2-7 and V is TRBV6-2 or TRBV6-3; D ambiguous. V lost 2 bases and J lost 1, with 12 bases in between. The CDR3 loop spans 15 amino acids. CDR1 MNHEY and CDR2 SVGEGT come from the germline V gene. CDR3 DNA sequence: TGTGCCAGCAGTTACGTCTCGCCACAATCCTACGAGCAGTACTTC. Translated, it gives CASSYVSPQSYEQYF.

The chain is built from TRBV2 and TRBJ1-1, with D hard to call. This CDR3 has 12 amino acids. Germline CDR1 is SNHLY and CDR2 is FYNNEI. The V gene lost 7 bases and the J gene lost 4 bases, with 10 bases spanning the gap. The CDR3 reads CASTTMGTEAFF. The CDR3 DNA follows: TGTGCCAGCACTACAATGGGCACTGAAGCTTTCTTT. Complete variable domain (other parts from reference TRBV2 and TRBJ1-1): EPEVTQTPSHQVTQMGQEVILRCVPISNHLYFYWYRQILGQKVEFLVSFYNNEISEKSEIFDDQFSVERPDGSNFTLKIRSTKLEDSAMYFCASTTMGTEAFFGQGTRLTVV.

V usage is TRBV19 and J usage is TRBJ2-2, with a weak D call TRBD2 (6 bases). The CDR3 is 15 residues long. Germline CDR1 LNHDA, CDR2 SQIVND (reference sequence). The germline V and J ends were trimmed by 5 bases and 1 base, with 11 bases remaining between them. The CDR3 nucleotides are TGTGCCAGTAGTGATGCTAGCGAGAACACCGGGGAGCTGTTTTTT. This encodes CASSDASENTGELFF.

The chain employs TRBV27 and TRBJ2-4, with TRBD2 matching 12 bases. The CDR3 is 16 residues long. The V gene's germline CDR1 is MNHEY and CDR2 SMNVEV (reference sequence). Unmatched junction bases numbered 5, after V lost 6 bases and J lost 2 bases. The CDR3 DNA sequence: TGTGCCAGCAGAACGACTAGCGGGGGATCCAAAAACATTCAGTACTTC. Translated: CASRTTSGGSKNIQYF.

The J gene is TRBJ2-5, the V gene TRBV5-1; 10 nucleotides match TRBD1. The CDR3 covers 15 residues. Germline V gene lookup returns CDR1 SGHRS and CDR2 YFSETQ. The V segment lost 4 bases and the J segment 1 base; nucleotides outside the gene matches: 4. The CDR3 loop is CASSAGTGAQETQYF. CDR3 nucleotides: TGCGCCAGCAGCGCCGGGACAGGGGCCCAAGAGACCCAGTACTTC. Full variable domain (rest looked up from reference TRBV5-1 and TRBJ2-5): KAGVTQTPRYLIKTRGQQVTLSCSPISGHRSVSWYQQTPGQGLQFLFEYFSETQRNKGNFPGRFSGRQFSNSRSEMNVSTLELGDSALYLCASSAGTGAQETQYFGPGTRLLVL.

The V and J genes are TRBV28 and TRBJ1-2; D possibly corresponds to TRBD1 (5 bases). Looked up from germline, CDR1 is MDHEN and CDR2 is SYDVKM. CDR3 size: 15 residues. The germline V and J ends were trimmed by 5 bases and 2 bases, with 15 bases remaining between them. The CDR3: CASSPVRQSNYGYTF. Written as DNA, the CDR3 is TGTGCCAGCAGTCCAGTTAGACAGAGCAACTATGGCTACACCTTC.

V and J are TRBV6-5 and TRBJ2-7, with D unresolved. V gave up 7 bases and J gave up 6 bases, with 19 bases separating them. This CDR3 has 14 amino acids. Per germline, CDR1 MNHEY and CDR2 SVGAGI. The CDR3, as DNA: TGTGCCAGCACCCCGACACGCACCCGAGGCGAGCAGTACTTC. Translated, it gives CASTPTRTRGEQYF.

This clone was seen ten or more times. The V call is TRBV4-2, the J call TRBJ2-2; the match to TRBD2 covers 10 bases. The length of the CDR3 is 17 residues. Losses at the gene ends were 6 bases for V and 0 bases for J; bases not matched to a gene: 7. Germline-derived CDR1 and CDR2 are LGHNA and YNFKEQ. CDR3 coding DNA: TGTGCCAGCAGACACGGACTAGCGGCACCGAACACCGGGGAGCTGTTTTTT. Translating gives CASRHGLAAPNTGELFF.

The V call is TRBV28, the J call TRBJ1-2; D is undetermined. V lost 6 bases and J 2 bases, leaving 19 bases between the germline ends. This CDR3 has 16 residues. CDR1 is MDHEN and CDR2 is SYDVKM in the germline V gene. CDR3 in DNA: TGTGCCAGCAGCTCGAGGGCCGTTTCCCGCAACTATGGCTACACCTTC. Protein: CASSSRAVSRNYGYTF.

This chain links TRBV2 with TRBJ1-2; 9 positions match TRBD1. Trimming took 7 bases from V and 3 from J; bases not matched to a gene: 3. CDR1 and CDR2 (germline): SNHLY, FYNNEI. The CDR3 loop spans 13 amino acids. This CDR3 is CASNRDRDYGYTF. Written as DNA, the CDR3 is TGTGCCAGCAATAGGGACAGGGACTATGGCTACACCTTC.

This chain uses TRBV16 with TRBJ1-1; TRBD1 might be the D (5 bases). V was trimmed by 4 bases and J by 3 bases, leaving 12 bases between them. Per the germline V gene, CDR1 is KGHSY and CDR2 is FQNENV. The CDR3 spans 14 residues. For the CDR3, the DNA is TGTGCCAGCAGCCCCTCGTGGGGGGACACTGAAGCTTTCTTT. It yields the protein CASSPSWGDTEAFF.